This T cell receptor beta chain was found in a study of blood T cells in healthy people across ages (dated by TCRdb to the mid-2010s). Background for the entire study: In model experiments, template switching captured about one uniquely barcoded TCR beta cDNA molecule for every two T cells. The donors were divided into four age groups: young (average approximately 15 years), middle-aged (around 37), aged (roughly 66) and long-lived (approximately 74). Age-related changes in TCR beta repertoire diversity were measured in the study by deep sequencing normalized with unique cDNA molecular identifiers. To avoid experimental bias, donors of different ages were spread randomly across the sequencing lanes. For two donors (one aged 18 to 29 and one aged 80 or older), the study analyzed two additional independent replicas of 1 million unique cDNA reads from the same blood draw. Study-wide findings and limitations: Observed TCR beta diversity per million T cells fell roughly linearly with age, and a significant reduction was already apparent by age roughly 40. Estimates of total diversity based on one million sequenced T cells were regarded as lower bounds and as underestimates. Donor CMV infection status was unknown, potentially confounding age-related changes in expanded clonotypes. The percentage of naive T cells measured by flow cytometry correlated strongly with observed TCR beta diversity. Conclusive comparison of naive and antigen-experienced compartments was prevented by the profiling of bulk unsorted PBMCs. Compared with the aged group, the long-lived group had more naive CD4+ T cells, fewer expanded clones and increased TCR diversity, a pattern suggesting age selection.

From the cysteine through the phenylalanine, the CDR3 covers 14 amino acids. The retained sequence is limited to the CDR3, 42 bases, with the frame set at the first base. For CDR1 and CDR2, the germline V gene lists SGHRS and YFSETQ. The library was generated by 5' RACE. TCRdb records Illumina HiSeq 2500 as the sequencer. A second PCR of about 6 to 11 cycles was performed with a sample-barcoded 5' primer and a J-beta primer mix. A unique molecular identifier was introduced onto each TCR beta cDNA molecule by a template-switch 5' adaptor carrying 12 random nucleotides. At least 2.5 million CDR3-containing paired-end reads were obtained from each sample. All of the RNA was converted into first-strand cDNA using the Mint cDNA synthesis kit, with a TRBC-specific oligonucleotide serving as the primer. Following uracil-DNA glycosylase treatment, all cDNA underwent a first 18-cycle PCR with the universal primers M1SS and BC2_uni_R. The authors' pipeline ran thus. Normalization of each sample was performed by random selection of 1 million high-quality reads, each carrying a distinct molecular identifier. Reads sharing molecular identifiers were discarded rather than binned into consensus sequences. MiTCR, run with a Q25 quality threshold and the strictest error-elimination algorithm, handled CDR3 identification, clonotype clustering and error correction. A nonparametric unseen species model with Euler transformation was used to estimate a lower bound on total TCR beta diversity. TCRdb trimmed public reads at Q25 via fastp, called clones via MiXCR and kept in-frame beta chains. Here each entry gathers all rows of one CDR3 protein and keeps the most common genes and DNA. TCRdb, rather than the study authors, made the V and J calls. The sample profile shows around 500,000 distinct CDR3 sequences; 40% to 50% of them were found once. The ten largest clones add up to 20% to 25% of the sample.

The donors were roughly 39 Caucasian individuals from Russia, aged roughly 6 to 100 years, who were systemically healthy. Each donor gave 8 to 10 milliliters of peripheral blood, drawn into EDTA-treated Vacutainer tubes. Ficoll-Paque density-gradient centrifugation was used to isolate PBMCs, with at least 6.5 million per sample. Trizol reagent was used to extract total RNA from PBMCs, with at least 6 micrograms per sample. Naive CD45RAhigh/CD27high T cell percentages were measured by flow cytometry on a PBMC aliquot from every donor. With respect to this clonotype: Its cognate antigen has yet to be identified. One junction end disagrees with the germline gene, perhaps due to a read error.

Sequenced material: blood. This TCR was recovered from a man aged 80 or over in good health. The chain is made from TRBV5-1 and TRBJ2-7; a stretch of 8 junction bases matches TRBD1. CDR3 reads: CASSSGTGTYEQYF. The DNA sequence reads TGTGCCAGCAGCTCCGGGACAGGAACCTACGAGCAGTACTTC.